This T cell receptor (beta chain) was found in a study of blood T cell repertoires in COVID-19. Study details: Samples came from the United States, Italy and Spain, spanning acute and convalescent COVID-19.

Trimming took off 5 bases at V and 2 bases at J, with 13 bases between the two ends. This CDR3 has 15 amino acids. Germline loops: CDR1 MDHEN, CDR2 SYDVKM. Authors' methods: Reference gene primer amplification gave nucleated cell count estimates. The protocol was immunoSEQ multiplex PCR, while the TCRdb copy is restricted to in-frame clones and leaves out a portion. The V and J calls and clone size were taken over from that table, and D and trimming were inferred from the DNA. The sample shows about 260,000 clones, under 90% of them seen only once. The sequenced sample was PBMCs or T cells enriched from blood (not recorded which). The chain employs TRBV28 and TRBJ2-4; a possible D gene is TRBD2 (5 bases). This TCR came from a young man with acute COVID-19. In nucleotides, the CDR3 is TGTGCCAGCAGTCCCCGGCCCGGGACCAAAAACATTCAGTACTTC. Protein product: CASSPRPGTKNIQYF.